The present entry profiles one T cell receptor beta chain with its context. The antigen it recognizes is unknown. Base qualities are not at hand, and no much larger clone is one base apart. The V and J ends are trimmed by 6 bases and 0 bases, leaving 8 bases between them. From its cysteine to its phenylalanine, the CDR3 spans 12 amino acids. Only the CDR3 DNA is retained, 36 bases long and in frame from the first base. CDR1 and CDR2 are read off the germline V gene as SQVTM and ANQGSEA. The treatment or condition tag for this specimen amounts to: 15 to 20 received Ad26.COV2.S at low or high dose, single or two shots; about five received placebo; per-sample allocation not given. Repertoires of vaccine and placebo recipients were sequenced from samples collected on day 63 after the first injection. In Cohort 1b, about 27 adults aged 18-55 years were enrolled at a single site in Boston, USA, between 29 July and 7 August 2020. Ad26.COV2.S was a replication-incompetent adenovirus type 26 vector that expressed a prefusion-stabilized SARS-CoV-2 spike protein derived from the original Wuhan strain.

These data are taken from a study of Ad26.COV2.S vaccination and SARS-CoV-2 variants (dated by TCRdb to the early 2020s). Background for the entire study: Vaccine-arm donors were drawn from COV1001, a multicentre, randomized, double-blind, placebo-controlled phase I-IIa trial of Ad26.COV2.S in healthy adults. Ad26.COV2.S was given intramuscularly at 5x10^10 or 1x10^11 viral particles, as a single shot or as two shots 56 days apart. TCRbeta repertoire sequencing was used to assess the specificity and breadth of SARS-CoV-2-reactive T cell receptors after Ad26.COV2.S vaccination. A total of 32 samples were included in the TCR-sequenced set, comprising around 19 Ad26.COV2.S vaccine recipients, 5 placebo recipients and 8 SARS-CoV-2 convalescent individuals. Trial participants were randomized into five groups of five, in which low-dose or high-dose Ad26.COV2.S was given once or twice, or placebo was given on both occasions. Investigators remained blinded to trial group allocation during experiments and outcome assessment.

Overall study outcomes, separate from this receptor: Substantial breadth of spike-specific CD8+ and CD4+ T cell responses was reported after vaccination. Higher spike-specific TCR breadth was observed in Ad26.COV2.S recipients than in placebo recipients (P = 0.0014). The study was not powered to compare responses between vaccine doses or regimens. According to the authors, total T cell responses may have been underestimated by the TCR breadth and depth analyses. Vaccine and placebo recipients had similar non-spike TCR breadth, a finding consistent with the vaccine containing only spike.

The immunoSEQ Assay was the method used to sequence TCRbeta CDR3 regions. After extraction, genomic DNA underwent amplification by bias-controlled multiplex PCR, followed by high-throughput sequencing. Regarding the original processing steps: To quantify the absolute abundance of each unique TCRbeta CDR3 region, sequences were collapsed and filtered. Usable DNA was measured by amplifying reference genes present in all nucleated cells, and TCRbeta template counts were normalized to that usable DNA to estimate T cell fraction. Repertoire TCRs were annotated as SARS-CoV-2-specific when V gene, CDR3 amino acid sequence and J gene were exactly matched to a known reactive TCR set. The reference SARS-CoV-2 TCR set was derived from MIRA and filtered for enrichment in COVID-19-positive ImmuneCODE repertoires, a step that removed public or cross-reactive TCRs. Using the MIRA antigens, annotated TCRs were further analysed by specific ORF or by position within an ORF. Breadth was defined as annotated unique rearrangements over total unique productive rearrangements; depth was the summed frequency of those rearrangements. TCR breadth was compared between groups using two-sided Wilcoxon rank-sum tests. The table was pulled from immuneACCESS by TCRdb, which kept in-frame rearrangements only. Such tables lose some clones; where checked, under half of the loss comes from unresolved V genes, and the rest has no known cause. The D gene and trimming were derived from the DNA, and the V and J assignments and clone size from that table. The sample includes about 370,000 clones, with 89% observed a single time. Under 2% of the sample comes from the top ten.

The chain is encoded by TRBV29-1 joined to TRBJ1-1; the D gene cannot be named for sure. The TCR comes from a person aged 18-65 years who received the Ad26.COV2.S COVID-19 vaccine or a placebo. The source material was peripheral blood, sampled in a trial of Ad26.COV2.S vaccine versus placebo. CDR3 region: CSVVPLNTEAFF. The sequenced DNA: TGCAGCGTGGTACCTTTGAACACTGAAGCTTTCTTT.